These T cell receptor beta chains were read from a single sample in a study of cytomegalovirus exposure and HLA in healthy donors. Assay: immunoSEQ multiplex PCR; the TCRdb copy retains only in-frame clones and omits some. The repertoire holds hundreds of thousands of clones, over 60% seen once, with 15% in the top ten. Specimen: PBMCs. These receptors all stem from a man aged 35 to 55 in good health and CMV-seronegative. The CDR3 runs from the conserved cysteine through the conserved F or W. The D gene is left open where the match is weak. Only some rows state a clone size, as once, few, many or a class for expanded clones.

CDR3	DNA	size	J	D	V
CASSQDGTFSIQYF	TGCGCCAGCAGCCAAGATGGGACTTTTAGCATTCAGTACTTC	NA	TRBJ2-4	NA	TRBV4-1
CASSLRGLSALYEQYF	TGTGCCAGCAGTTTAAGGGGACTATCGGCCTTATACGAGCAGTACTTC	NA	TRBJ2-7	TRBD2	TRBV28
CASSSSPKWGQGGDQPQHF	TGTGCCAGCAGCTCGAGCCCAAAGTGGGGACAGGGAGGGGATCAGCCCCAGCATTTT	NA	TRBJ1-5	TRBD1	TRBV7-6
CASSPLGQGNTGELFF	TGTGCCAGCAGTCCGCTAGGACAGGGGAACACCGGGGAGCTGTTTTTT	NA	TRBJ2-2	TRBD1	TRBV28
CASSSPLGRGTEAFF	TGTGCCAGCAGTTCGCCTTTGGGGAGAGGGACTGAAGCTTTCTTT	few	TRBJ1-1	NA	TRBV28
CASSQAGGPYEQYF	TGTGCCAGCAGCCAAGCCGGAGGACCCTACGAGCAGTACTTC	NA	TRBJ2-7	NA	TRBV14
CASSVVPGQRGNTEAFF	TGTGCCAGTAGTGTAGTTCCGGGACAGAGGGGGAACACTGAAGCTTTCTTT	NA	TRBJ1-1	TRBD1	TRBV19
CASSLGQGRFSGYTF	TGTGCCAGCAGCTTAGGGCAGGGGCGCTTTTCCGGCTACACCTTC	NA	TRBJ1-2	NA	TRBV7-3
CASRGTNRIEKLFF	TGTGCCAGCAGGGGGACAAATCGAATTGAAAAACTGTTTTTT	NA	TRBJ1-4	NA	TRBV2
CATLTGTGYGYTF	TGTGCCACCCTAACGGGTACGGGCTATGGCTACACCTTC	NA	TRBJ1-2	NA	TRBV28
CAISEGMSGKGVDTQYF	TGTGCCATCAGTGAGGGAATGAGCGGGAAGGGGGTTGATACGCAGTATTTT	few	TRBJ2-3	NA	TRBV10-3
CASSFGQAPNYGYTF	TGTGCCAGCAGCTTTGGGCAGGCCCCTAACTATGGCTACACCTTC	once	TRBJ1-2	NA	TRBV7-9
CSVEDGSSGTGGCGYTF	TGCAGCGTTGAAGATGGCTCATCCGGGACAGGGGGTTGTGGCTACACCTTC	NA	TRBJ1-2	TRBD1	TRBV29-1
CASSSMGGQTEAFF	TGTGCCAGTAGCTCGATGGGGGGGCAGACTGAAGCTTTCTTT	NA	TRBJ1-1	NA	TRBV19
CASSQDWTDYEQYF	TGTGCCAGCAGCCAAGATTGGACAGACTACGAGCAGTACTTC	NA	TRBJ2-7	NA	TRBV14
CASSSAGGTYNEQFF	TGTGCCAGCAGCTCAGCGGGGGGAACTTACAATGAGCAGTTCTTC	NA	TRBJ2-1	TRBD2	TRBV7-3
CSSSFGTGDNIQYF	TGTTCCAGCAGCTTTGGGACAGGGGATAACATTCAGTACTTC	NA	TRBJ2-4	TRBD1	TRBV7-9
CASSSTGRSGNTIYF	TGTGCCAGCAGCAGTACAGGCCGCTCTGGAAACACCATATATTTT	NA	TRBJ1-3	NA	TRBV2
CASTRGGRRPDLAKNIQYF	TGTGCCAGCACCCGGGGGGGACGGAGACCAGACCTAGCCAAAAACATTCAGTACTTC	NA	TRBJ2-4	TRBD2	TRBV5-4
CASSLTGGAGGEQFF	TGTGCCAGCAGCTTAACAGGGGGCGCGGGGGGTGAGCAGTTCTTC	NA	TRBJ2-1	NA	TRBV7-6
CASNPLAGGNTGELFF	TGTGCCAGCAACCCTTTAGCGGGAGGGAACACCGGGGAGCTGTTTTTT	NA	TRBJ2-2	TRBD2	TRBV9
CASTPRDYGSSTDTQYF	TGTGCCAGCACCCCCCGTGACTACGGAAGTTCCACAGATACGCAGTATTTT	NA	TRBJ2-3	NA	TRBV27
CSVHPTGSYNEQFF	TGCAGCGTTCATCCAACCGGCTCCTACAATGAGCAGTTCTTC	many	TRBJ2-1	NA	TRBV29-1
CASSTPDRRNEQYF	TGTGCCAGCAGTACCCCCGACCGGCGGAACGAGCAGTACTTC	NA	TRBJ2-7	NA	TRBV6-5
CASSVKDSNSPLHF	TGTGCCAGCAGCGTGAAAGATAGTAATTCACCCCTCCACTTT	NA	TRBJ1-6	NA	TRBV9
CASIRTGRAFF	TGTGCCAGTATCCGGACAGGGCGGGCTTTCTTT	NA	TRBJ1-1	TRBD1	TRBV19
CASSVGPGSGEQYF	TGTGCCAGCAGCGTAGGCCCGGGGTCCGGGGAGCAGTACTTC	NA	TRBJ2-7	NA	TRBV9
CASRGNRGLLYEQYF	TGTGCCAGCAGGGGGAACAGGGGGCTCTTATACGAGCAGTACTTC	NA	TRBJ2-7	TRBD1	TRBV28
CASSLGQGRYEAFF	TGTGCCAGCAGCCTCGGACAGGGCAGATATGAAGCTTTCTTT	NA	TRBJ1-1	TRBD1	TRBV7-9
CASSATSTEAFF	TGTGCCAGCAGCGCAACAAGCACTGAAGCTTTCTTT	NA	TRBJ1-1	NA	TRBV9
CASSLFGRTDTQYF	TGTGCCAGCAGCTTGTTCGGGAGGACAGATACGCAGTATTTT	NA	TRBJ2-3	TRBD2	TRBV5-6
CASRAIYAGNEQFF	TGTGCCAGCAGGGCCATTTATGCGGGGAATGAGCAGTTCTTC	NA	TRBJ2-1	NA	TRBV27
CASSATSSHEQYF	TGCGCCAGCTCCGCGACTAGCTCTCACGAGCAGTACTTC	NA	TRBJ2-7	TRBD2	TRBV4-3
CASSSGANVLTF	TGTGCCAGCTCTTCTGGGGCCAACGTCCTGACTTTC	few	TRBJ2-6	NA	TRBV6-5
CASSVYTEAFF	TGTGCCAGCAGTGTCTACACTGAAGCTTTCTTT	few	TRBJ1-1	NA	TRBV6-1
CASSPGQNYEQYF	TGCGCCAGCAGCCCGGGACAGAACTACGAGCAGTACTTC	NA	TRBJ2-7	TRBD1	TRBV5-1
CASSRDRAEAFF	TGTGCCAGTAGCCGGGACAGGGCTGAAGCTTTCTTT	NA	TRBJ1-1	TRBD1	TRBV19
CASSLGLAGGFSHEQFF	TGTGCCAGCAGTTTAGGACTAGCGGGAGGGTTCAGCCATGAGCAGTTCTTC	few	TRBJ2-1	TRBD2	TRBV28
CASPDRGRGYTF	TGTGCCAGCCCAGACAGGGGGAGAGGCTACACCTTC	NA	TRBJ1-2	TRBD1	TRBV19
CASSLAGGPFNEQFF	TGCGCCAGCAGCTTAGCGGGGGGGCCGTTCAATGAGCAGTTCTTC	NA	TRBJ2-1	TRBD2	TRBV5-1
CASSPLADNEQFF	TGTGCCAGTAGTCCACTAGCGGACAATGAGCAGTTCTTC	NA	TRBJ2-1	TRBD2	TRBV19
CASSQLAGGYQTQYF	TGTGCCAGCAGCCAACTAGCGGGGGGGTATCAGACCCAGTACTTC	NA	TRBJ2-5	TRBD2	TRBV7-2
CASSKRTGGVDTGELFF	TGTGCCAGCAGTAAACGGACAGGGGGGGTCGACACCGGGGAGCTGTTTTTT	NA	TRBJ2-2	TRBD1	TRBV25-1
CASSESFGHSGNTIYF	TGTGCCAGCAGTGAATCTTTTGGGCATTCGGGAAACACCATATATTTT	NA	TRBJ1-3	NA	TRBV6-1
CSVVRTGGLGYTF	TGCAGCGTTGTACGGACAGGGGGGCTTGGCTACACCTTC	NA	TRBJ1-2	TRBD1	TRBV29-1
CSAKGQGRKSGELFF	TGCAGCGCAAAAGGACAGGGGAGGAAGTCCGGGGAGCTGTTTTTT	NA	TRBJ2-2	TRBD1	TRBV29-1
CASEGGTEAFF	TGTGCCAGCGAGGGAGGCACTGAAGCTTTCTTT	NA	TRBJ1-1	NA	TRBV27
CAWSVSSGIYEQYF	TGTGCCTGGAGTGTATCTAGCGGGATCTACGAGCAGTACTTC	NA	TRBJ2-7	TRBD2	TRBV30
CASSPPAGAKTQYF	TGTGCCAGCAGTCCCCCGGCAGGGGCCAAGACCCAGTACTTC	NA	TRBJ2-5	NA	TRBV27
CASSQRDGGGAADYGYTF	TGCGCCAGCAGCCAAAGAGACGGGGGGGGAGCGGCGGACTATGGCTACACCTTC	NA	TRBJ1-2	NA	TRBV4-3
CASTEGALASYEQYF	TGTGCCAGCACGGAAGGGGCACTAGCTTCCTACGAGCAGTACTTC	NA	TRBJ2-7	NA	TRBV11-2
CASVPGGTGELFF	TGTGCCAGCGTCCCCGGAGGCACCGGGGAGCTGTTTTTT	NA	TRBJ2-2	NA	TRBV7-8
CASSPLHQPQHF	TGTGCCAGTAGTCCCCTCCATCAGCCCCAGCATTTT	few	TRBJ1-5	NA	TRBV19